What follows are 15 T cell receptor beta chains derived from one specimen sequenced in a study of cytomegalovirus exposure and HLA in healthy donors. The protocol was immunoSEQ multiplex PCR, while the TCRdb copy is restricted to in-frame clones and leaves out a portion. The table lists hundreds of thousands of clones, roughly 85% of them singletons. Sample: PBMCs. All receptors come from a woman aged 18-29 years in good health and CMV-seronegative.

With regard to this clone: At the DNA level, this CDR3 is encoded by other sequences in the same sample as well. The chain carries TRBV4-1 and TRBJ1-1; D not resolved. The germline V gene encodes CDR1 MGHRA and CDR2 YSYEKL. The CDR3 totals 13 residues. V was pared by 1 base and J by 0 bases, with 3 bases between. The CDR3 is CASSQAVNTEAFF. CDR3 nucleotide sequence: TGCGCCAGCAGCCAAGCCGTGAACACTGAAGCTTTCTTT.

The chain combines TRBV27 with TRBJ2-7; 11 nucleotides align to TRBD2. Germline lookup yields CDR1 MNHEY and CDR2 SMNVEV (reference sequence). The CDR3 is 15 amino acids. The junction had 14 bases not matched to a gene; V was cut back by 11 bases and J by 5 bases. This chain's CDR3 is CASTPGLAGSNEQYF. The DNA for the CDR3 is TGTGCCTCTACCCCCGGACTAGCGGGTAGTAACGAGCAGTACTTC.

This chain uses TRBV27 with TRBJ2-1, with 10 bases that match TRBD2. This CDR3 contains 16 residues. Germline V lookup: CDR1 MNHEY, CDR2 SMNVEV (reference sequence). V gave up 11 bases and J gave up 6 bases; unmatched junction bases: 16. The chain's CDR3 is CAPAIRAGGPGNEQFF. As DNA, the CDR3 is TGTGCCCCAGCAATTAGAGCGGGGGGGCCTGGCAATGAGCAGTTCTTC.

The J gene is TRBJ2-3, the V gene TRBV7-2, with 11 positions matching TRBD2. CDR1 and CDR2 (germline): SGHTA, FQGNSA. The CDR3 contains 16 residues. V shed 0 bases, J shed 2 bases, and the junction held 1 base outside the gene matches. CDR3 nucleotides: TGTGCCAGCAGCTTAGCTAGCGGGAGGGCCACAGATACGCAGTATTTT. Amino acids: CASSLASGRATDTQYF.

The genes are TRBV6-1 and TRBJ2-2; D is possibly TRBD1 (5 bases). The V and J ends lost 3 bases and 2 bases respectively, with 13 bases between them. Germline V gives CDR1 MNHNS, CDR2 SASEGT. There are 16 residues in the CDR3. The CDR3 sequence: CASSDLGVLNTGELFF. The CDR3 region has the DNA TGTGCCAGCAGTGACCTAGGGGTCCTAAACACCGGGGAGCTGTTTTTT.

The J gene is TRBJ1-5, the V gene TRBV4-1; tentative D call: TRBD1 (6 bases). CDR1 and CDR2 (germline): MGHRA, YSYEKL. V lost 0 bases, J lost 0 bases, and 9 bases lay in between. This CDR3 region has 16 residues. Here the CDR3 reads CASSQDGQLSNQPQHF. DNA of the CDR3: TGCGCCAGCAGCCAAGATGGACAGCTTAGCAATCAGCCCCAGCATTTT.

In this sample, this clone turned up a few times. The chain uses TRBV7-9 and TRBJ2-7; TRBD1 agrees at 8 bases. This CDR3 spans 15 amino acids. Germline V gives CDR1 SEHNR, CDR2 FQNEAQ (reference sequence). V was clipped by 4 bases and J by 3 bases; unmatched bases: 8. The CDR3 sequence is CASSSRGPGYYEQYF. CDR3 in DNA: TGTGCCAGCAGCTCCAGGGGGCCTGGGTACTACGAGCAGTACTTC.

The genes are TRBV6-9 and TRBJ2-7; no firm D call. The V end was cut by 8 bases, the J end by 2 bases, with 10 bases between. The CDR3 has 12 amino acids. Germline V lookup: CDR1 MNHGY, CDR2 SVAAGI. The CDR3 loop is CASPPAAYEQYF. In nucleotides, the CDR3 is TGTGCCAGCCCCCCTGCGGCCTACGAGCAGTACTTC.

In DNA form, the CDR3 reads TGTGCCAGCGCCCGAGCACGGGGGGTTTTAGATGAGCAGTTCTTC. This translates into CASARARGVLDEQFF. The chain is built from TRBV2 and TRBJ2-1; the match to TRBD2 covers 7 bases. V lost 8 bases to trimming and J lost 8 bases; unmatched junction nucleotides: 15. The CDR3 has 15 amino acids. Germline loops: CDR1 SNHLY, CDR2 FYNNEI.

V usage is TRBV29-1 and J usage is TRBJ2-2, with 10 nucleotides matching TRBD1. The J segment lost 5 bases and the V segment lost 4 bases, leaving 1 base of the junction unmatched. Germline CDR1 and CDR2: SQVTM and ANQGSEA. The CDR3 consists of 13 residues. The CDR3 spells CSVGQGATGELFF. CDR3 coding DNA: TGCAGCGTTGGACAGGGGGCGACCGGGGAGCTGTTTTTT.

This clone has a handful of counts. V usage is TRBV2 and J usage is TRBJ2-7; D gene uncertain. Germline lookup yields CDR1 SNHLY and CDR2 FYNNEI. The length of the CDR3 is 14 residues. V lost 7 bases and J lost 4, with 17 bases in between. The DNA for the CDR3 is TGTGCCAGCACGGCGGATGTAAAGTCTTACGAGCAGTACTTC. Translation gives CASTADVKSYEQYF.

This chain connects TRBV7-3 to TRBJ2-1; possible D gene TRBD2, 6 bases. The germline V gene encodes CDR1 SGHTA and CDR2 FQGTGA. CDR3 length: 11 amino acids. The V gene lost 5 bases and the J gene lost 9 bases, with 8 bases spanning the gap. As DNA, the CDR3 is TGTGCCAGCAGCGAAGCGGGTGAGCAGTTCTTC. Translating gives CASSEAGEQFF.

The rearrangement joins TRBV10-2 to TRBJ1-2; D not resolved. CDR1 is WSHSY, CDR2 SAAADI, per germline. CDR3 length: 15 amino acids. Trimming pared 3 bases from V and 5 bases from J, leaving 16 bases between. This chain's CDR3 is CASSEPNRFSYGYTF. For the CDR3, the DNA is TGCGCCAGCAGTGAACCTAACAGATTCTCGTATGGCTACACCTTC.

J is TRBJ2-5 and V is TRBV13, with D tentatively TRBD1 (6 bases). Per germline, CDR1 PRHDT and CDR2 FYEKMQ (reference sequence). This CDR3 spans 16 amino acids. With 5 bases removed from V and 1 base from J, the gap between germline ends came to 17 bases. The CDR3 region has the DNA TGTGCCAGCAGCCGCGACGGAGAAGGGGGCCAAGAGACCCAGTACTTC. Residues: CASSRDGEGGQETQYF.

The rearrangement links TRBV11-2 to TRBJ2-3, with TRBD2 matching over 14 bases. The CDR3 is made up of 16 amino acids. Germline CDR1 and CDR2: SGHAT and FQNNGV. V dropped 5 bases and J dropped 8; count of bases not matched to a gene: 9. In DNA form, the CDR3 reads TGTGCCAGCAGCGCGGGGACTAGCGGGGGCGGAGGTACGCAGTATTTT. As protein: CASSAGTSGGGGTQYF.